This is a list of T cell receptor beta chains from one sample in a study of cytotoxic CD8 clonotypes in ibrutinib-treated CLL. Data came from immunoSEQ multiplex PCR; TCRdb stores just in-frame clones and leaves some out. The sample carries under 200,000 clones, 84% recorded once. The sample consisted of PBMCs, taken after 24 months of ibrutinib treatment. The source is a human donor with chronic lymphocytic leukemia. The CDR3 runs from the conserved cysteine through the conserved F or W. A D gene is named only where the DNA matches it firmly. Rows may omit the clone size; those that give it use once, few, many or a size class.

size	V	J	D	DNA	CDR3
few	TRBV19	TRBJ2-3	TRBD2	TGTGCCAGTAGTATCAAGCTAGCGGGAGGAACGAGAGATACGCAGTATTTT	CASSIKLAGGTRDTQYF
-	TRBV19	TRBJ1-5	-	TGTGCCAGTAGTATAGGGGCCCTAGGCAATCAGCCCCAGCATTTT	CASSIGALGNQPQHF
-	TRBV9	TRBJ2-5	TRBD2	TGTGCCAGCAGCCCGACGACTAGCGGGGCCTCGTACCCGACCCAGTACTTC	CASSPTTSGASYPTQYF
-	TRBV7-2	TRBJ1-2	TRBD1	TGTGCCAGCAGCACGGATGGGACAGGGGCTACCTATGGCTACACCTTC	CASSTDGTGATYGYTF
-	TRBV7-9	TRBJ2-3	-	TGTGCCAGCAGAATTCGAAGCACAGATACGCAGTATTTT	CASRIRSTDTQYF
-	TRBV9	TRBJ2-3	-	TGTGCCAGCAGCGTAGGGGGGGCCCCTAGCACAGATACGCAGTATTTT	CASSVGGAPSTDTQYF
-	TRBV7-3	TRBJ2-3	-	TGTGCCAGCAGCTTAAGCCCCAGGGATGGGGATACGCAGTATTTT	CASSLSPRDGDTQYF
-	TRBV7-2	TRBJ2-3	-	TGTGCCAGCAGCCCATCGTGGGTAGGAGATACGCAGTATTTT	CASSPSWVGDTQYF
-	TRBV28	TRBJ1-4	TRBD1	TGTGCCAGCAGACGGACAGGGGCTAATGAAAAACTGTTTTTT	CASRRTGANEKLFF
-	TRBV30	TRBJ2-7	-	TGTGCCTGGAGTGGGCAGGGGCCAGTCCTTGAATACGAGCAGTACTTC	CAWSGQGPVLEYEQYF
-	TRBV18	TRBJ2-7	-	TGTGCCAGCTCACCACTCGGACGCTACGAGCAGTACTTC	CASSPLGRYEQYF
-	TRBV5-1	TRBJ2-2	TRBD2	TGCGCCAGCAGCTCTGGCGGGAGACCCGGGGAGCTGTTTTTT	CASSSGGRPGELFF
-	TRBV18	TRBJ1-2	TRBD1	TGTGCCAGCTCATCCTCAGGGGGCAGCTATGGCTACACCTTC	CASSSSGGSYGYTF